One and the same sample provided the 28 T cell receptor beta chains below, sequenced in a study of glioma-infiltrating T cells after dendritic cell vaccination. Clones were read by immunoSEQ multiplex PCR, and TCRdb kept only the in-frame ones, dropping some. The data hold fewer than 100,000 clones, with approximately 90% observed a single time. The starting material was blood, obtained before dendritic cell vaccination. The receptors shown here come from a human donor with glioblastoma.

The J gene is TRBJ1-2, the V gene TRBV25-1, with D possibly TRBD1 on 5 matching bases. Between the trimmed V and J ends, which lost 5 bases and 6 bases, there was a span of 16 bases. The CDR3 spans 14 residues. Germline CDR1 is MGHDK and CDR2 is SYGVNS. The DNA of the CDR3 is TGTGCCAGCAGTACCGTGGGGGGGAGCGATGGCTACACCTTC. Translated, it gives CASSTVGGSDGYTF.

This chain joins TRBV6-6 and TRBJ1-3, with D unclear. Germline V CDR1 and CDR2: MNHNY, SVGAGI (reference sequence). This CDR3 contains 16 residues. Trimming shortened V by 6 bases and J by 0 bases, and 15 bases separated the two germline ends. CDR3 amino acids: CASRAIDTISGNTIYF. CDR3 coding DNA: TGTGCCAGCAGAGCCATCGACACAATCTCTGGAAACACCATATATTTT.

This sequence joins TRBV7-6 and TRBJ2-5, with TRBD1 identical over 8 bases. The trim removed 2 bases at V and 5 bases at J, leaving 7 bases unmatched. CDR1 and CDR2 (germline): SGHVS, FNYEAQ. The CDR3 spans 15 residues. This CDR3 reads CASSLMTGARETQYF. The CDR3 DNA is TGTGCCAGCAGCTTAATGACAGGGGCGAGGGAGACCCAGTACTTC.

The rearrangement uses TRBV7-2 and TRBJ2-3; possibly TRBD2 for D (6 bases). V dropped 1 base and J dropped 4 bases, with 6 bases sitting between them. CDR3 length: 13 amino acids. Germline CDR1 is SGHTA and CDR2 is FQGNSA. CDR3: CASSLGEADTQYF. DNA for the CDR3: TGTGCCAGCAGCTTAGGGGAGGCAGATACGCAGTATTTT. Variable domain in full (rest from reference TRBV7-2 and TRBJ2-3): GAGVSQSPSNKVTEKGKDVELRCDPISGHTALYWYRQSLGQGLEFLIYFQGNSAPDKSGLPSDRFSAERTGGSVSTLTIQRTQQEDSAVYLCASSLGEADTQYFGPGTRLTVL.

The rearrangement uses TRBV4-1 and TRBJ1-2, with 9 bases matching TRBD1. The CDR3 runs to 18 residues. The germline gives CDR1 MGHRA, CDR2 YSYEKL. Germline trimming cut 0 bases from V and 1 base from J; bases unmatched to any gene: 9. The CDR3, as DNA: TGCGCCAGCAGCCAAGATGGGGACAGGGCACACATTAACTATGGCTACACCTTC. This encodes CASSQDGDRAHINYGYTF.

This clone was recorded once. The chain recombines TRBV4-3 with TRBJ1-2; TRBD1 is a possible D gene (6 bases). Between the trimmed V and J ends, which lost 0 bases and 5 bases, there was a span of 13 bases. CDR1 is LGHNA, CDR2 YSLEER, per germline. This CDR3 comprises 15 residues. The CDR3 region has the DNA TGCGCCAGCAGCCAAGAGATAGGGCAGGGGTATGGCTACACCTTC. Its translation is CASSQEIGQGYGYTF.

The genes are TRBV30 and TRBJ1-3; D gene unclear. This CDR3 spans 14 amino acids. Germline CDR1 reads GTSNPN; CDR2 reads SVGIG (reference sequence). V shed 0 bases and J shed 3 bases, with 9 bases lying between them. The CDR3 coding sequence is TGTGCCTGGAGTGTCGGGTTAGGTGGAAACACCATATATTTT. It encodes CAWSVGLGGNTIYF.

The chain recombines TRBV7-9 with TRBJ1-1; 9 bases are shared with TRBD1. CDR1 and CDR2 from the germline V gene are SEHNR and FQNEAQ (reference sequence). This CDR3 contains 17 residues. Germline trimming cut 4 bases from V and 1 base from J; bases unmatched to any gene: 10. The chain's CDR3 is CASSSQDRGVRNTEAFF. CDR3 coding DNA: TGTGCCAGCAGCTCCCAAGACAGGGGGGTTCGGAACACTGAAGCTTTCTTT.

Written as DNA, the CDR3 is TGCGCCAGCAGCCAAGAAGGGACAGGGATCGACGAGCAGTACTTC. Protein sequence: CASSQEGTGIDEQYF. This sequence joins TRBV4-3 and TRBJ2-7; 9 bases map to TRBD1. Germline CDR1 and CDR2: LGHNA and YSLEER. V lost 0 bases and J lost 5; bases outside the gene matches: 5. The CDR3 covers 15 residues.

The chain has TRBV10-3 and TRBJ1-2; D call uncertain. Per germline, CDR1 ENHRY and CDR2 SYGVKD. The CDR3 length is 11 residues. V dropped 6 bases and J dropped 3 bases, with 5 bases sitting between them. The CDR3 protein is CAIRRDYGYTF. The CDR3 coding sequence is TGTGCCATCAGGAGGGACTATGGCTACACCTTC.

The chain uses TRBV9 and TRBJ2-2, with 14 nucleotides matching TRBD2. CDR1 is SGDLS, CDR2 YYNGEE, per germline. V trimming: 4 bases; J trimming: 4 bases; junction bases outside the gene matches: 12. CDR3 length equals 19 residues. The chain's CDR3 is CASSHRGLAGGLVTGELFF. The CDR3 region has the DNA TGTGCCAGCAGCCACCGAGGACTAGCGGGAGGCCTAGTCACCGGGGAGCTGTTTTTT.

V and J are TRBV2 and TRBJ2-1; 8 bases map to TRBD2. The CDR3 runs 15 residues. In germline, CDR1 is SNHLY, CDR2 FYNNEI. The junction had 5 bases not matched to a gene; V was cut back by 3 bases and J by 4 bases. DNA of the CDR3: TGTGCCAGCAGTGACAGGGCTAGCGGGTACAATGAGCAGTTCTTC. Protein: CASSDRASGYNEQFF.

The chain links TRBV9 to TRBJ1-1; TRBD1 matches at 8 bases. Germline CDR1 and CDR2: SGDLS and YYNGEE. The CDR3 is made up of 15 amino acids. Germline trimming cut 5 bases from V and 5 bases from J; bases unmatched to any gene: 11. CDR3 loop: CASSGRGGTGTEAFF. The CDR3 DNA sequence: TGTGCCAGCAGTGGAAGGGGCGGGACAGGTACTGAAGCTTTCTTT.

V gene TRBV6-1 combines with J gene TRBJ2-1; D gene ambiguous. V was pared by 8 bases and J by 5 bases, with 10 bases between. Per germline, CDR1 MNHNS and CDR2 SASEGT. The CDR3 length is 12 residues. The CDR3 DNA reads as TGTGCCAGCGGGCGAGAAAACAATGAGCAGTTCTTC. It translates to CASGRENNEQFF.

This chain connects TRBV7-6 to TRBJ2-3; TRBD1 might be the D (8 bases). Deletions cut 5 bases from V and 1 base from J, with 13 bases between. The V gene's germline CDR1 is SGHVS and CDR2 FNYEAQ. The length of the CDR3 is 15 residues. The CDR3 nucleotides read TGTGCCAGCAGCCACAGGGGGGGAGGCACAGATACGCAGTATTTT. It is translated as CASSHRGGGTDTQYF.

V usage is TRBV9 and J usage is TRBJ2-2; 12 bases are shared with TRBD2. Germline CDR1 reads SGDLS; CDR2 reads YYNGEE. With 0 bases clipped from V and 8 bases from J, the junction kept 5 bases outside the gene matches. The CDR3 extends over 16 amino acids. CDR3 sequence reads: CASSVETSGRGGELFF. CDR3 nucleotide sequence: TGTGCCAGCAGCGTAGAGACTAGCGGGAGAGGTGGGGAGCTGTTTTTT.

This clone was recorded many times. The gene calls are TRBV5-4 and TRBJ2-7; 12 nucleotides line up with TRBD2. CDR3 length: 15 residues. Germline V lookup: CDR1 SGHNT, CDR2 YYREEE (reference sequence). The J segment lost 3 bases and the V segment lost 4 bases, leaving 5 bases of the junction unmatched. In DNA form, the CDR3 reads TGTGCCAGCAGCCAAGGACTAGCGGGGAACTACGAGCAGTACTTC. It encodes CASSQGLAGNYEQYF.

The chain links TRBV5-6 to TRBJ1-5, with a weak D call TRBD1 (5 bases). The V gene's germline CDR1 is SGHDT and CDR2 YYEEEE. This CDR3 is built from 15 residues. The V end lost 1 base, the J end lost 3 bases, and 11 bases lay between the germline ends. The CDR3 here is CASSLWGHYNQPQHF. The CDR3 DNA follows: TGTGCCAGCAGCTTGTGGGGCCACTACAATCAGCCCCAGCATTTT.

The chain combines TRBV28 with TRBJ1-1; D remains ambiguous. In germline, CDR1 is MDHEN, CDR2 SYDVKM. The CDR3 is made up of 11 amino acids. V lost 2 bases, J lost 6 bases, and 4 bases lay in between. CDR3 in amino acids: CASSLIAEAFF. The CDR3 DNA sequence: TGTGCCAGCAGTTTAATCGCTGAAGCTTTCTTT.

The chain is built from TRBV12-5 and TRBJ1-1, with TRBD1 as a possible D gene (6 bases). Germline CDR1 reads LGHNT; CDR2 reads FRNRAP. Trimming cost V 8 bases and J 2 bases, with 9 bases left between them. CDR3 length: 12 amino acids. The chain's CDR3 is CASRGRNTEAFF. CDR3 nucleotides: TGTGCTAGTAGGGGGAGAAACACTGAAGCTTTCTTT.

This chain links TRBV19 with TRBJ1-4, with D uncertain. Deletions cut 5 bases from V and 7 bases from J, with 17 bases between. The CDR3 totals 15 residues. Germline CDR1 LNHDA, CDR2 SQIVND (reference sequence). This CDR3 is CASSPREKRVEKLFF. The CDR3 DNA follows: TGTGCCAGTAGTCCTAGGGAGAAGAGGGTTGAAAAACTGTTTTTT.

The V gene is TRBV28, the J gene TRBJ2-5, with no clear D. There are 12 residues in the CDR3. V lost 6 bases to trimming and J lost 4 bases, with 9 bases between them. Germline loops: CDR1 MDHEN, CDR2 SYDVKM. The CDR3 DNA sequence: TGTGCCAGCAGCTCCCGAGCAGAGACCCAGTACTTC. This codes for CASSSRAETQYF.

The chain couples TRBV7-9 to TRBJ2-5, with unresolved D. This CDR3 is built from 16 residues. Deletions cut 1 base from V and 2 bases from J, with 14 bases between. The germline CDR1 and CDR2 sequences are SEHNR and FQNEAQ (reference sequence). This chain's CDR3 is CASSLGSVGDQETQYF. The DNA of the CDR3 is TGTGCCAGCAGCTTAGGGTCGGTGGGCGATCAAGAGACCCAGTACTTC.

This clone was seen a few times. V usage is TRBV7-9 and J usage is TRBJ2-2; 9 bases agree with TRBD2. V was clipped by 2 bases and J by 4 bases; unmatched bases: 14. CDR1 is SEHNR and CDR2 is FQNEAQ in the germline V gene (reference sequence). The CDR3 sequence is 19 residues long. In DNA, the CDR3 is TGTGCCAGCAGCTTATCGGACCAGAGGCTAGCGGGGATCACCGGGGAGCTGTTTTTT. Residues: CASSLSDQRLAGITGELFF.

This clone was recorded a few times. This rearrangement joins TRBV5-1 to TRBJ2-7, with 10 nucleotides matching TRBD2. Germline V lookup: CDR1 SGHRS, CDR2 YFSETQ. The CDR3 extends over 15 amino acids. Trimming took 1 base from V and 4 from J; bases not matched to a gene: 5. The CDR3 region is CASSLTASGSYEQYF. The CDR3 DNA is TGCGCCAGCAGCTTGACGGCTAGCGGGAGTTACGAGCAGTACTTC. Full variable domain (missing parts from reference TRBV5-1 and TRBJ2-7): KAGVTQTPRYLIKTRGQQVTLSCSPISGHRSVSWYQQTPGQGLQFLFEYFSETQRNKGNFPGRFSGRQFSNSRSEMNVSTLELGDSALYLCASSLTASGSYEQYFGPGTRLTVT.

The chain employs TRBV28 and TRBJ1-3; D is undetermined. V lost 6 bases and J lost 0, with 21 bases in between. CDR1 and CDR2 from the germline V gene are MDHEN and SYDVKM. This CDR3 has 18 amino acids. CDR3: CASRLSPGSLSSGNTIYF. The CDR3 nucleotides are TGTGCCAGCAGATTGTCACCGGGGTCACTGAGCTCTGGAAACACCATATATTTT.

This chain uses TRBV27 with TRBJ2-1, with TRBD2 identical over 9 bases. V was pared by 7 bases and J by 8 bases, with 9 bases of the junction left unmatched. Germline V gene sequence: CDR1 MNHEY, CDR2 SMNVEV (reference sequence). The CDR3 loop spans 14 amino acids. CDR3 bases: TGTGCCAGCACTCCGGGACTAGCCTTTCATGAGCAGTTCTTC. Translated, it gives CASTPGLAFHEQFF.

The rearrangement uses TRBV25-1 and TRBJ1-2, with a weak D call TRBD1 (5 bases). The CDR3 has 15 amino acids. Germline V gene lookup returns CDR1 MGHDK and CDR2 SYGVNS. V lost 6 bases to trimming and J lost 6 bases, with 20 bases between them. CDR3 bases: TGTGCCAGCAGGGGGGGAGGGGCCGTGGGGGATGGCTACACCTTC. It translates to CASRGGGAVGDGYTF.